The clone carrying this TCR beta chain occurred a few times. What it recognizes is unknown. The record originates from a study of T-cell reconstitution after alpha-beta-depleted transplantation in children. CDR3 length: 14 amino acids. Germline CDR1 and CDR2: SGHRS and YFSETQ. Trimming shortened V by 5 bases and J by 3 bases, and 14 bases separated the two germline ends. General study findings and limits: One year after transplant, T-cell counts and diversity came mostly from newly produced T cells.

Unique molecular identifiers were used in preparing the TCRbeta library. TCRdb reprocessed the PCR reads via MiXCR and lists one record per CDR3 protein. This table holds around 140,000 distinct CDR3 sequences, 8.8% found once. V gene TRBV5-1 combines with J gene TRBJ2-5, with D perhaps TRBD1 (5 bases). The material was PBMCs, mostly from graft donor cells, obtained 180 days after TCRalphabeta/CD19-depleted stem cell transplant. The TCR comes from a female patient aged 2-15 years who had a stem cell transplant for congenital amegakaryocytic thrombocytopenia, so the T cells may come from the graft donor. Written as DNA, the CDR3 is TGCGCCAGCAGGGGTACAGGATCCAAAGAGACCCAGTACTTC. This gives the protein CASRGTGSKETQYF.